This T cell receptor beta chain was observed in a study of OX40 agonist ivuxolimab in advanced cancers. Germline values: CDR1 GTSNPN, CDR2 SVGIG (reference sequence). The CDR3 is made up of 14 amino acids. V trimming: 3 bases; J trimming: 5 bases; junction bases outside the gene matches: 7. Whole-study results and caveats: Patients with a partial response at 0.1-3.0 mg/kg had among the lowest clonal expansion.

Assay: immunoSEQ multiplex PCR; the TCRdb copy retains only in-frame clones and omits some. The sample records around 67,000 clones, 80% being singletons. In regard to this clone: The antigen is not known.

Sequenced material: CD4+ or CD8+ T cells sorted from blood, taken in a trial of the OX40 agonist ivuxolimab. The TCR comes from an adult with an advanced solid tumor such as melanoma, head and neck, liver or kidney cancer. This sequence joins TRBV30 and TRBJ2-7; 10 bases are shared with TRBD1. Here the CDR3 reads CAWSRDRGFHEQYF. CDR3 nucleotides: TGTGCCTGGAGCCGGGACAGGGGATTCCACGAGCAGTACTTC.